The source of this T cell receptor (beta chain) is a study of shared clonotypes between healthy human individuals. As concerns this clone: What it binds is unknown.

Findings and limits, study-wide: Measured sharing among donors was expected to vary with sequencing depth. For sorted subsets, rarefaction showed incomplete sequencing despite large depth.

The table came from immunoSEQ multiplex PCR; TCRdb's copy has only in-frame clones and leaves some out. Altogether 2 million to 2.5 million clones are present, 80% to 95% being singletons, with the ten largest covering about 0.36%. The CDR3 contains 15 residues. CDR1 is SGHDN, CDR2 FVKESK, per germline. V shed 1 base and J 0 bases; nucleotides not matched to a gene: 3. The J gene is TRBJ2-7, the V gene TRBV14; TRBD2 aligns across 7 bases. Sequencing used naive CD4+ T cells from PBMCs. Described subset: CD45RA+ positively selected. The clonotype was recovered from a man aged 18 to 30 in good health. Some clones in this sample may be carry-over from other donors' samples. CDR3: CASSQGGTISYEQYF. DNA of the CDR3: TGTGCCAGCAGCCAAGGGGGGACTATCTCCTACGAGCAGTACTTC.